The 30 T cell receptor beta chains reported below all come from one sample, sequenced in a study of T cell responses to AZD1222 COVID-19 vaccine. The data were produced by immunoSEQ multiplex PCR, yet TCRdb's version contains in-frame clones alone and is incomplete. The data contain some 180,000 clones, around 90% of them seen just once; the ten biggest clones take up approximately 1.9%. This specimen consisted of peripheral blood, obtained 28 days after the second AZD1222 dose. The receptor source for this set is an adult who received the AZD1222 COVID-19 vaccine.

The rearrangement links TRBV4-1 to TRBJ2-3; the match to TRBD2 covers 7 bases. J gave up 4 bases and V 3 bases, and 1 base lay outside the gene matches. This CDR3 is built from 13 residues. The germline V gene has CDR1 MGHRA and CDR2 YSYEKL. CDR3 sequence (DNA): TGCGCCAGCAGCCACCTAGCGGCAGATACGCAGTATTTT. Encoded protein: CASSHLAADTQYF.

This chain joins TRBV5-4 and TRBJ1-6; tentatively, D is TRBD1 (6 bases). Germline V gives CDR1 SGHNT, CDR2 YYREEE (reference sequence). CDR3 size: 14 residues. Trimming cost V 1 base and J 7 bases, with 9 bases left between them. The CDR3 loop is CASSLTGLNSPLHF. The CDR3 coding sequence is TGTGCCAGCAGCTTGACAGGGTTGAATTCACCCCTCCACTTT.

In nucleotides, the CDR3 is TGTGCCAGCAACCTATCTCCGGGGCAGCCCCAGCATTTT. It specifies CASNLSPGQPQHF. The rearrangement uses TRBV9 and TRBJ1-5; D is undetermined. V was cut by 6 bases and J by 7 bases, with 14 bases left in between. The CDR3 loop spans 13 amino acids. Germline V CDR1 and CDR2: SGDLS, YYNGEE.

The CDR3 protein is CAWSKLAGSTDTQYF. The CDR3 coding sequence is TGTGCCTGGAGTAAACTAGCGGGAAGCACAGATACGCAGTATTTT. This chain joins TRBV30 and TRBJ2-3; 10 bases agree with TRBD2. The germline V gene encodes CDR1 GTSNPN and CDR2 SVGIG (reference sequence). This CDR3 has 15 residues. V lost 2 bases and J lost 0; bases outside the gene matches: 2.

This clone appeared a single time. The CDR3 DNA sequence: TGTGCCAGCAGCTTAGGGACAGGGGGTTCCTATAATTCACCCCTCCACTTT. This gives the protein CASSLGTGGSYNSPLHF. The rearrangement links TRBV7-9 to TRBJ1-6, with 10 bases fitting TRBD1. Germline V CDR1 and CDR2: SEHNR, FQNEAQ (reference sequence). The CDR3 has 17 amino acids. Losses at the gene ends were 1 base for V and 1 base for J; bases not matched to a gene: 1.

CDR3 sequence: CASRKDRGDSYEQYF. CDR3 in DNA: TGTGCCAGCAGGAAGGACAGGGGGGATAGCTACGAGCAGTACTTC. V and J are TRBV27 and TRBJ2-7, with 10 bases identical to TRBD1. This CDR3 comprises 15 residues. Germline V lookup: CDR1 MNHEY, CDR2 SMNVEV (reference sequence). V was clipped by 6 bases and J by 3 bases; unmatched bases: 8.

This clone showed up just once. This chain connects TRBV7-9 to TRBJ2-3; D might be TRBD2 (6 bases). The CDR3 is 16 amino acids. Germline CDR1 SEHNR, CDR2 FQNEAQ (reference sequence). Trimming pared 5 bases from V and 1 base from J, leaving 16 bases between. The CDR3: CASSPMNRLGTDTQYF. The CDR3 DNA reads as TGTGCCAGCAGCCCTATGAATAGACTAGGCACAGATACGCAGTATTTT.

This chain links TRBV25-1 with TRBJ2-6; D uncertain. From germline, CDR1 is MGHDK and CDR2 SYGVNS. The V and J ends lost 0 bases and 2 bases respectively, with 11 bases between them. The CDR3 covers 17 residues. CDR3: CASSEYFPDAGANVLTF. The DNA for the CDR3 is TGTGCCAGCAGTGAATATTTCCCCGACGCTGGGGCCAACGTCCTGACTTTC.

V usage is TRBV5-1 and J usage is TRBJ2-7; 11 positions agree with TRBD2. Germline loops: CDR1 SGHRS, CDR2 YFSETQ. V was clipped by 4 bases and J by 4 bases; unmatched bases: 10. This CDR3 is 16 amino acids long. The CDR3 DNA reads as TGCGCCAGCAGCAGGGCGTCTAGCGGGGGGTCGTACGAGCAGTACTTC. Translation: CASSRASSGGSYEQYF.

V is TRBV5-1 and J is TRBJ2-7; 7 nucleotides align to TRBD1. The germline CDR1 and CDR2 sequences are SGHRS and YFSETQ. V dropped 4 bases and J dropped 3; count of bases not matched to a gene: 13. The CDR3 totals 16 residues. For the CDR3, the DNA is TGCGCCAGCAGCCGCCAGACAGGGTCTTTAGGCTACGAGCAGTACTTC. Protein: CASSRQTGSLGYEQYF. Looking up the rest from reference TRBV5-1 and TRBJ2-7 gives the full variable domain: KAGVTQTPRYLIKTRGQQVTLSCSPISGHRSVSWYQQTPGQGLQFLFEYFSETQRNKGNFPGRFSGRQFSNSRSEMNVSTLELGDSALYLCASSRQTGSLGYEQYFGPGTRLTVT.

The chain uses TRBV6-2 or TRBV6-3 and TRBJ2-4, with TRBD1 matching 8 bases. The V and J ends lost 0 bases and 6 bases, in that order; junction bases with no gene match: 4. Germline V gives CDR1 MNHEY, CDR2 SVGEGT. This CDR3 spans 15 amino acids. CDR3 coding DNA: TGTGCCAGCAGTTACTCTTCCGGGACAGGAAACATTCAGTACTTC. Protein sequence: CASSYSSGTGNIQYF.

V is TRBV6-6 and J is TRBJ2-7; D not resolved. Germline V gene data show CDR1 as MNHNY and CDR2 as SVGAGI (reference sequence). The V end was cut by 6 bases, the J end by 0 bases, with 18 bases between. This CDR3 spans 16 amino acids. The CDR3 protein is CASSEVSGISSYEQYF. The CDR3 bases are TGTGCCAGCAGCGAGGTGTCCGGAATTAGCTCCTACGAGCAGTACTTC.

The chain is built from TRBV5-1 and TRBJ1-1; D not certain. The length of the CDR3 is 12 residues. Germline values: CDR1 SGHRS, CDR2 YFSETQ. V gave up 5 bases and J gave up 2 bases, with 7 bases separating them. The chain's CDR3 is CASSPGNTEAFF. The CDR3 DNA reads TGCGCCAGCAGTCCCGGTAACACTGAAGCTTTCTTT.

CDR3 coding DNA: TGTGCCAGCAGCCAATCATCTCAGGGGGTCGACGAGCAGTACTTC. Protein sequence: CASSQSSQGVDEQYF. This chain connects TRBV3-1 (or the pseudogene TRBV3-2) to TRBJ2-7; TRBD1 matches 7 bases. Germline V gene data show CDR1 as LGHDT and CDR2 as YNNKEL (reference sequence). With 2 bases clipped from V and 5 bases from J, the junction kept 9 bases outside the gene matches. The CDR3 is made up of 15 amino acids.

The rearrangement links TRBV5-8 to TRBJ2-1; the D is unclear. CDR3 length equals 14 residues. Trimming left V 0 bases short and J 3 bases short, with 7 bases between. Germline V gene data show CDR1 as SGHTS and CDR2 as YDEGEE. The CDR3 DNA follows: TGTGCCAGCAGCTTGGTTGGGATCTACAATGAGCAGTTCTTC. Its translation is CASSLVGIYNEQFF.

The V call is TRBV24-1, the J call TRBJ1-5; no clear D. V gave up 5 bases and J gave up 1 base, with 5 bases separating them. The germline V gene encodes CDR1 KGHDR and CDR2 SFDVKD. There are 13 residues in the CDR3. The DNA for the CDR3 is TGTGCCACCAGTGCGGACAGCAATCAGCCCCAGCATTTT. Encoded protein: CATSADSNQPQHF.

The J gene is TRBJ2-2, the V gene TRBV27; D not resolved. The V gene lost 6 bases and the J gene lost 5 bases, with 10 bases spanning the gap. This CDR3 has 13 residues. Per the germline V gene, CDR1 is MNHEY and CDR2 is SMNVEV (reference sequence). In DNA form, the CDR3 reads TGTGCCAGCAGGACCCTTAGAACCGGGGAGCTGTTTTTT. Its translation is CASRTLRTGELFF.

The chain links TRBV30 to TRBJ2-7; no clear D gene. The CDR3 has 11 residues. V lost 4 bases and J lost 3, with 7 bases in between. Germline CDR1 GTSNPN, CDR2 SVGIG (reference sequence). The CDR3 bases are TGTGCCTGGACAGTGTACTACGAGCAGTACTTC. This codes for CAWTVYYEQYF.

The DNA for the CDR3 is TGCGCCAGCAACCCCGACAGCAGGAACACCGGGGAGCTGTTTTTT. It is translated as CASNPDSRNTGELFF. The chain employs TRBV5-1 and TRBJ2-2, with D perhaps TRBD1 (5 bases). Germline lookup yields CDR1 SGHRS and CDR2 YFSETQ. V was cut by 6 bases and J by 1 base, with 13 bases left in between. The CDR3 consists of 15 residues.

V gene TRBV27 combines with J gene TRBJ1-5; TRBD1 might be the D (6 bases). Deletions cut 1 base from V and 3 bases from J, with 13 bases between. The CDR3 has 16 residues. Germline V gene lookup returns CDR1 MNHEY and CDR2 SMNVEV (reference sequence). CDR3 sequence (DNA): TGTGCCAGCAGTTTATATGGGGGGGCTTACAATCAGCCCCAGCATTTT. Amino acids: CASSLYGGAYNQPQHF.

The chain has TRBV5-4 and TRBJ2-2, with 15 positions matching TRBD2. Per germline, CDR1 SGHNT and CDR2 YYREEE (reference sequence). The trim removed 4 bases at V and 8 bases at J, leaving 3 bases unmatched. This CDR3 has 15 residues. The CDR3 region is CASSPGTSGRGELFF. In nucleotides, the CDR3 is TGTGCCAGCAGCCCTGGGACTAGCGGGAGGGGGGAGCTGTTTTTT.

V usage is TRBV19 and J usage is TRBJ2-3; D possibly corresponds to TRBD2 (6 bases). CDR1 and CDR2 from the germline V gene are LNHDA and SQIVND (reference sequence). The CDR3 extends over 17 amino acids. Trimming removed 1 base at V and 5 bases at J, with 19 bases between. For the CDR3, the DNA is TGTGCCAGTAGTATAGGTGGGGCTAGCGCAGGAAGAGATACGCAGTATTTT. Amino acids: CASSIGGASAGRDTQYF.

CDR3 loop: CASSRAGTGGYEAFF. DNA for the CDR3: TGTGCCAGCAGCCGCGCCGGGACAGGGGGCTATGAAGCTTTCTTT. This chain connects TRBV7-9 to TRBJ1-1, with 12 bases identical to TRBD1. CDR3 length: 15 residues. With V trimmed by 5 bases and J by 7 bases, 8 bases remained unmatched. The germline V gene encodes CDR1 SEHNR and CDR2 FQNEAQ (reference sequence).

The J gene is TRBJ1-5, the V gene TRBV19, with D possibly matching TRBD1 (6 bases). There are 14 residues in the CDR3. The germline gives CDR1 LNHDA, CDR2 SQIVND (reference sequence). V lost 10 bases, J lost 2 bases, and 15 bases lay in between. In nucleotides, the CDR3 is TGTGCCACCTCGGGGGGGCTCGGCAATCAGCCCCAGCATTTT. This encodes CATSGGLGNQPQHF. Variable domain in full (rest from reference TRBV19 and TRBJ1-5): DGGITQSPKYLFRKEGQNVTLSCEQNLNHDAMYWYRQDPGQGLRLIYYSQIVNDFQKGDIAEGYSVSREKKESFPLTVTSAQKNPTAFYLCATSGGLGNQPQHFGDGTRLSIL.

J is TRBJ2-3 and V is TRBV5-4; D not resolved. The CDR3 consists of 15 residues. Germline-derived CDR1 and CDR2 are SGHNT and YYREEE (reference sequence). The V gene lost 0 bases and the J gene lost 1 base, with 9 bases spanning the gap. In DNA, the CDR3 is TGTGCCAGCAGCTTGGATCCAGGAGGCACAGATACGCAGTATTTT. Residues: CASSLDPGGTDTQYF.

The CDR3 DNA follows: TGTGCCAGCAGCCAAGCAGGGGCTGAAGCTTTCTTT. Translated: CASSQAGAEAFF. The chain is built from TRBV3-1 (or the pseudogene TRBV3-2) and TRBJ1-1, with D tentatively TRBD1 (6 bases). Germline V gene data show CDR1 as LGHDT and CDR2 as YNNKEL (reference sequence). V lost 1 base, J lost 6 bases, and 6 bases lay in between. The length of the CDR3 is 12 residues.

The V gene is TRBV13, the J gene TRBJ2-7; D is possibly TRBD2 (6 bases). The CDR3 loop spans 16 amino acids. Trimming took 4 bases from V and 0 from J, leaving 16 bases between them. Germline V gene data show CDR1 as PRHDT and CDR2 as FYEKMQ (reference sequence). The CDR3 region has the DNA TGTGCCAGCAGCTCACTATTTCGGGAGCACTCCTACGAGCAGTACTTC. The encoded protein is CASSSLFREHSYEQYF.

The gene calls are TRBV19 and TRBJ1-2, with 8 positions matching TRBD1. V lost 4 bases and J lost 2; bases outside the gene matches: 9. CDR3 length equals 16 residues. CDR1 and CDR2 (germline): LNHDA, SQIVND (reference sequence). This chain's CDR3 is CASSTFRQGPNYGYTF. The CDR3 bases are TGTGCCAGTAGTACCTTCCGACAGGGGCCCAACTATGGCTACACCTTC.

The chain combines TRBV7-3 with TRBJ2-5; TRBD2 matches 12 bases. The CDR3 has 17 residues. Germline values: CDR1 SGHTA, CDR2 FQGTGA. Germline trimming cut 5 bases from V and 1 base from J; bases unmatched to any gene: 8. The CDR3 protein is CASSPTGLAGLQETQYF. The CDR3 coding sequence is TGTGCCAGCAGCCCAACCGGACTAGCGGGGCTCCAAGAGACCCAGTACTTC.

The chain joins TRBV5-1 to TRBJ2-7, with D possibly matching TRBD1 (5 bases). The CDR3 is 15 residues long. CDR1 and CDR2 from the germline V gene are SGHRS and YFSETQ. The V end lost 4 bases, the J end lost 0 bases, and 14 bases lay between the germline ends. Here the CDR3 reads CASSLDPDSSYEQYF. CDR3 DNA sequence: TGCGCCAGCAGCCTGGATCCCGACAGCTCCTACGAGCAGTACTTC.